The 14 T cell receptor beta chains reported below all come from one sample, sequenced in a study of human T cells and chemical hapten exposure. Time point: patch test 1, 2 weeks after DPC sensitization. Stated treatment: therapeutic diphenylcyclopropenone sensitization with weekly scalp DPC. Each CDR3 protein is one row after TCRdb ran MiXCR on the RACE reads. Here the sample spans around 380,000 distinct CDR3 sequences, approximately 4.4% being singletons. Specimen: whole blood, collected in connection with sensitization to the hapten diphenylcyclopropenone (DPC). These receptors originate from a woman aged 45-65 years with alopecia areata. Some clones in this sample may be carry-over from other donors' samples.

This clonotype turned up a few times. This sequence joins TRBV20-1 and TRBJ2-3; possible D gene TRBD2, 7 bases. There are 14 residues in the CDR3. Trimming removed 6 bases from V and 2 bases from J, with 15 bases in between. CDR1 is DFQATT, CDR2 SNEGSKA, per germline (reference sequence). CDR3 nucleotide sequence: TGCAGTGCAAGGGGGGGCGGATACACAGATACGCAGTATTTT. Amino acid sequence: CSARGGGYTDTQYF.

This clonotype was counted between two and nine times. V usage is TRBV12-3 or TRBV12-4 and J usage is TRBJ1-1, with 11 bases fitting TRBD1. Trimming took 7 bases from V and 1 from J; bases not matched to a gene: 2. The CDR3 totals 14 residues. The CDR3: CASKGTGGNTEAFF. The CDR3 DNA reads as TGTGCCAGCAAAGGGACAGGGGGGAACACTGAAGCTTTCTTT.

This clonotype came up many times. This sequence joins TRBV29-1 and TRBJ2-7, with D tentatively TRBD1 (5 bases). Germline-derived CDR1 and CDR2 are SQVTM and ANQGSEA. The CDR3 totals 11 residues. V was shortened by 7 bases and J by 3 bases, with 10 bases between the two germline ends. The CDR3 reads CSADDSYEQYF. The CDR3, as DNA: TGCAGCGCTGACGACAGCTACGAGCAGTACTTC.

This clonotype was detected ten times or more. The chain is built from TRBV7-2 and TRBJ2-1, with 7 positions matching TRBD2. CDR1 and CDR2 (germline): SGHTA, FQGNSA. With 7 bases clipped from V and 4 bases from J, the junction kept 10 bases outside the gene matches. The CDR3 runs to 15 residues. CDR3 in DNA: TGTGCCAGCATCCAGACTAGCCCGCAGTACAATGAGCAGTTCTTC. As protein: CASIQTSPQYNEQFF.

The chain is built from TRBV6-4 and TRBJ2-7; TRBD1 agrees at 10 bases. Germline CDR1 reads MRHNA; CDR2 reads SNTAGT. This CDR3 comprises 18 residues. Germline trimming cut 2 bases from V and 0 bases from J; bases unmatched to any gene: 10. CDR3 sequence reads: CASSDGDRGTPISYEQYF. CDR3 bases: TGTGCCAGCAGTGACGGGGACAGGGGAACACCGATCTCCTACGAGCAGTACTTC.

The chain couples TRBV20-1 to TRBJ2-5, with D possibly being TRBD1 or TRBD2 (5 bases each). V lost 8 bases and J lost 0, with 16 bases in between. CDR1 and CDR2 (germline): DFQATT, SNEGSKA (reference sequence). This CDR3 has 14 amino acids. The CDR3 spells CSLGRGRYQETQYF. CDR3 bases: TGCAGTCTTGGTAGGGGACGATACCAAGAGACCCAGTACTTC.

With respect to this clonotype: A read error is possible here, since a much larger clone lies one base away. The chain joins TRBV6-5 to TRBJ2-3, with a possible D match to TRBD1 (7 bases). The CDR3 contains 17 residues. The germline CDR1 and CDR2 sequences are MNHEY and SVGAGI. V shed 2 bases and J shed 4 bases, with 19 bases lying between them. This chain's CDR3 is CASSYPDGGRGADTQYF. CDR3 DNA: TGTGCCAGCAGTTACCCCGATGGTGGCAGGGGGGCAGATACGCAGTATTTT.

J is TRBJ2-5 and V is TRBV28; 10 nucleotides match TRBD1. With 8 bases clipped from V and 5 bases from J, the junction kept 8 bases outside the gene matches. The CDR3 sequence is 14 residues long. Germline V gene lookup returns CDR1 MDHEN and CDR2 SYDVKM. CDR3 DNA sequence: TGTGCCAGCGGCGACAGGGGGCTCGCGGAGACCCAGTACTTC. Translation: CASGDRGLAETQYF.

V and J are TRBV2 and TRBJ2-7; either TRBD1 or TRBD2 may supply D (5 bases each). The V end lost 6 bases, the J end lost 3 bases, and 9 bases lay between the germline ends. The CDR3 has 12 amino acids. The V gene's germline CDR1 is SNHLY and CDR2 FYNNEI. The CDR3 region is CASRQDFYEQYF. The CDR3 region has the DNA TGTGCCAGCAGACAGGACTTCTACGAGCAGTACTTC.

This clonotype was observed at least ten times. The CDR3 sequence: CASSLAGPPSTDTQYF. In DNA, the CDR3 is TGTGCCAGCAGTCTAGCGGGGCCCCCTAGCACAGATACGCAGTATTTT. The chain couples TRBV6-5 to TRBJ2-3; TRBD2 matches at 9 bases. The CDR3 loop spans 16 amino acids. Germline V gene data show CDR1 as MNHEY and CDR2 as SVGAGI. Losses at the gene ends were 5 bases for V and 0 bases for J; bases not matched to a gene: 6.

At least ten counts were recorded for this clonotype. The rearrangement links TRBV29-1 to TRBJ2-3, with D perhaps TRBD1 (5 bases). Trimming left V 1 base short and J 3 bases short, with 14 bases between. The CDR3 loop spans 15 amino acids. Germline loops: CDR1 SQVTM, CDR2 ANQGSEA. The CDR3 here is CSVEVPHRKTDTQYF. In DNA, the CDR3 is TGCAGCGTTGAAGTACCCCACAGGAAGACAGATACGCAGTATTTT.

This clonotype was recorded a few times. The rearrangement uses TRBV20-1 and TRBJ2-3; 8 nucleotides agree with TRBD2. V shed 5 bases and J 3 bases; nucleotides not matched to a gene: 10. In germline, CDR1 is DFQATT, CDR2 SNEGSKA (reference sequence). The CDR3 contains 15 residues. The CDR3 DNA sequence: TGCAGTGCTTCCTTCCCGGGACTAGGGACAGATACGCAGTATTTT. Translation gives CSASFPGLGTDTQYF.

This clonotype occurred a few times. The chain recombines TRBV21-1 with TRBJ2-7; the table names TRBD2, a call not compared with the DNA. TRBV21-1 is listed as a pseudogene. This CDR3 comprises 16 residues. The CDR3 loop is CASSLPPSGRAHEQYF. The CDR3, as DNA: TGTGCCAGCAGCTTACCCCCTAGCGGGAGGGCCCACGAGCAGTACTTC.

In this sample, this clonotype turned up a few times. V is TRBV21-1 and J is TRBJ2-3; TRBD1, the D gene given by the table, was not confirmed from the DNA. TRBV21-1 is recorded as a pseudogene. The CDR3 loop spans 16 amino acids. The CDR3 DNA is TGTGCCAGCAGCAGGGGGGTTCCTGCCCCCACAGATACGCAGTATTTT. It translates to CASSRGVPAPTDTQYF.